The 17 T cell receptor beta chains below come from one sample, sequenced in a study of blood T cell repertoires in COVID-19. Using immunoSEQ multiplex PCR, the repertoire was profiled, and TCRdb retains in-frame clones only, with some absent. The sample lists 160,000 or so clones; roughly 80% were seen once. Sequences were obtained from PBMCs or T cells enriched from blood (not recorded which). The receptors were gathered from a woman aged 60-70 years who had recovered from COVID-19.

The chain couples TRBV27 to TRBJ1-1, with D hard to call. V was pared by 1 base and J by 1 base, with 7 bases between. The CDR3 runs to 14 residues. The germline V gene encodes CDR1 MNHEY and CDR2 SMNVEV (reference sequence). CDR3 loop: CASSLYPGNTEAFF. The CDR3, as DNA: TGTGCCAGCAGTTTATATCCGGGGAACACTGAAGCTTTCTTT.

The chain is built from TRBV10-3 and TRBJ1-2; possible D gene TRBD1, 5 bases. CDR1 ENHRY and CDR2 SYGVKD come from the germline V gene. V dropped 4 bases and J dropped 5 bases, with 5 bases sitting between them. This CDR3 spans 11 amino acids. In DNA, the CDR3 is TGTGCCATCAGTGGACAGTATGGCTACACCTTC. Translating gives CAISGQYGYTF.

The CDR3 loop is CASSLETDTEAFF. CDR3 in DNA: TGTGCCAGCAGCTTAGAGACTGACACTGAAGCTTTCTTT. V gene TRBV11-3 combines with J gene TRBJ1-1; D is ambiguous. The CDR3 covers 13 residues. Germline V gene lookup returns CDR1 SGHNT and CDR2 YENEEA. V was clipped by 0 bases and J by 3 bases, with 5 bases between them.

The chain combines TRBV9 with TRBJ2-7, with 7 bases aligning to TRBD2. Germline loops: CDR1 SGDLS, CDR2 YYNGEE. The CDR3 has 15 residues. The trim removed 3 bases at V and 3 bases at J, leaving 9 bases unmatched. The CDR3 DNA reads TGTGCCAGCAGCGCCCGGGACTATCCCATCTACGAGCAGTACTTC. Amino acid sequence: CASSARDYPIYEQYF.

This chain uses TRBV7-2 with TRBJ2-2; D possibly corresponds to TRBD2 (7 bases). CDR3 length: 19 residues. Germline CDR1 reads SGHTA; CDR2 reads FQGNSA. Trimming stripped 3 bases from V and 2 bases from J, with 22 bases between. The CDR3 region has the DNA TGTGCCAGCAGCTTTAGGGGCCCGACAAGGGGGGGTAACACCGGGGAGCTGTTTTTT. This codes for CASSFRGPTRGGNTGELFF.

This rearrangement joins TRBV4-1 to TRBJ2-7; 10 nucleotides match TRBD2. The CDR3 sequence is 16 residues long. V gave up 1 base and J gave up 3 bases; unmatched junction bases: 6. Per germline, CDR1 MGHRA and CDR2 YSYEKL. The CDR3 sequence is CASSQATSGAYYEQYF. In DNA, the CDR3 is TGCGCCAGCAGCCAAGCAACTAGCGGGGCCTACTACGAGCAGTACTTC.

The table lists this clone with a count of one. The J gene is TRBJ2-5, the V gene TRBV13; D gene ambiguous. V dropped 3 bases and J dropped 2 bases, with 7 bases sitting between them. The CDR3 loop spans 13 amino acids. CDR1 and CDR2 from the germline V gene are PRHDT and FYEKMQ (reference sequence). CDR3 in amino acids: CASSFRRQETQYF. The DNA of the CDR3 is TGTGCCAGCAGCTTCAGGCGTCAAGAGACCCAGTACTTC.

The rearrangement links TRBV7-9 to TRBJ2-3, with 9 bases that match TRBD1. This CDR3 has 15 residues. The junction had 4 bases not matched to a gene; V was cut back by 5 bases and J by 1 base. CDR1 SEHNR and CDR2 FQNEAQ come from the germline V gene (reference sequence). CDR3 nucleotide sequence: TGTGCCAGCAGCGACCGGGACAGGGGCACAGATACGCAGTATTTT. This translates into CASSDRDRGTDTQYF.

The chain is built from TRBV24-1 and TRBJ2-7; D might be TRBD2 (7 bases). The CDR3 has 13 amino acids. Trimming cost V 10 bases and J 7 bases, with 19 bases left between them. The germline CDR1 and CDR2 sequences are KGHDR and SFDVKD. CDR3 in DNA: TGTGCCACGCAGGAAGCAGGGAGGGGGGAGCAGTACTTC. Translated: CATQEAGRGEQYF.

The rearrangement links TRBV10-3 to TRBJ2-5, with 14 bases matching TRBD2. The CDR3 extends over 18 amino acids. Germline values: CDR1 ENHRY, CDR2 SYGVKD. Trimming removed 7 bases from V and 4 bases from J; junction bases left unmatched: 14. For the CDR3, the DNA is TGTGCCATCATGCCCTCGGGGACTAGCGGGGGAAAAAGAGAGACCCAGTACTTC. Translation gives CAIMPSGTSGGKRETQYF.

This clone has only one observation. CDR3 nucleotides: TGTGCCAGCTCGCTCAACAGGGGGGGAGCAGATACGCAGTATTTT. It is translated as CASSLNRGGADTQYF. The chain combines TRBV18 with TRBJ2-3; tentative D call: TRBD1 (8 bases). Germline V lookup: CDR1 KGHSH, CDR2 LQKENI. V lost 6 bases and J lost 4, with 17 bases in between. This CDR3 is 15 amino acids long.

The chain is built from TRBV7-9 and TRBJ2-3, with 10 bases lining up with TRBD2. Losses at the gene ends were 5 bases for V and 4 bases for J; bases not matched to a gene: 12. The CDR3 runs to 17 residues. Germline CDR1 is SEHNR and CDR2 is FQNEAQ (reference sequence). The CDR3 DNA sequence: TGTGCCAGCAGCCCAATTCGAGCGGGGGGGCAGGCAGATACGCAGTATTTT. Protein product: CASSPIRAGGQADTQYF.

The V call is TRBV27, the J call TRBJ1-6; TRBD1 aligns across 7 bases. This CDR3 region has 16 residues. V lost 1 base and J lost 6; bases outside the gene matches: 6. Per germline, CDR1 MNHEY and CDR2 SMNVEV (reference sequence). The CDR3 DNA reads TGTGCCAGCAGTTTATTCTTGCCAGGGGGTAATTCACCCCTCCACTTT. Amino acids: CASSLFLPGGNSPLHF.

The chain is built from TRBV5-8 and TRBJ1-2, with D possibly being TRBD1 (6 bases). This CDR3 spans 17 amino acids. Trimming left V 5 bases short and J 8 bases short, with 28 bases between. The germline V gene encodes CDR1 SGHTS and CDR2 YDEGEE. The CDR3 sequence is CASSKEGGGYLNPGYTF. The CDR3 bases are TGTGCCAGCAGTAAAGAGGGGGGGGGTTACCTCAACCCCGGCTACACCTTC. Full variable domain (missing parts from reference TRBV5-8 and TRBJ1-2): EAGVTQSPTHLIKTRGQQATLRCSPISGHTSVYWYQQALGLGLQFLLWYDEGEERNRGNFPPRFSGRQFPNYSSELNVNALELEDSALYLCASSKEGGGYLNPGYTFGSGTRLTVV.

The chain combines TRBV7-9 with TRBJ1-4, with 7 bases lining up with TRBD1. The J segment lost 3 bases and the V segment lost 3 bases, leaving 7 bases of the junction unmatched. CDR3 length equals 16 residues. Germline V CDR1 and CDR2: SEHNR, FQNEAQ (reference sequence). CDR3 in amino acids: CASSFRRGLSNEKLFF. The CDR3 DNA is TGTGCCAGCAGCTTTCGGAGGGGGCTGTCTAATGAAAAACTGTTTTTT.

Turning to this clone: The sample holds other DNA sequences that translate to the same CDR3. This rearrangement joins TRBV27 to TRBJ2-2; TRBD1 agrees at 9 bases. The length of the CDR3 is 15 residues. After removal of 6 bases from V and 2 bases from J, the junction contained 4 bases not matched to a gene. CDR1 is MNHEY and CDR2 is SMNVEV in the germline V gene (reference sequence). The CDR3 DNA sequence: TGTGCCAGCAGACCGACAGGGGGAAACACCGGGGAGCTGTTTTTT. This sequence encodes CASRPTGGNTGELFF.

J is TRBJ1-1 and V is TRBV27; possibly TRBD1 for D (6 bases). Germline V gives CDR1 MNHEY, CDR2 SMNVEV (reference sequence). V lost 4 bases to trimming and J lost 4 bases, with 13 bases between them. The CDR3 contains 14 residues. CDR3 region: CASSSPTGSTEAFF. Written as DNA, the CDR3 is TGTGCCAGCAGTTCGCCTACAGGGTCCACTGAAGCTTTCTTT.